One sample yielded the 25 T cell receptor beta chains listed below, sequenced in a study of T cell responses to AZD1222 COVID-19 vaccine. Here immunoSEQ multiplex PCR was the method, and the copy in TCRdb shows in-frame clones only, minus some. This repertoire shows about 97,000 clones, about 87% found once; its top ten account for more than 8.5%. This material consisted of peripheral blood, taken 28 days after the second AZD1222 dose. The source of these receptors is an adult who received the AZD1222 COVID-19 vaccine.

The chain joins TRBV7-9 to TRBJ1-3; D not resolved. Germline V CDR1 and CDR2: SEHNR, FQNEAQ (reference sequence). The CDR3 consists of 19 residues. Trimming stripped 3 bases from V and 2 bases from J, with 23 bases between. The CDR3 spells CASSLIGRWTDPTGNTIYF. As DNA, the CDR3 is TGTGCCAGCAGCTTGATAGGGAGGTGGACGGATCCAACTGGAAACACCATATATTTT.

The chain uses TRBV6-5 and TRBJ1-6; D might be TRBD1 (5 bases). Germline assignment: CDR1 MNHEY and CDR2 SVGAGI. Trimming removed 6 bases from V and 7 bases from J, with 16 bases in between. The CDR3 has 15 amino acids. CDR3 DNA sequence: TGTGCCAGCAGACCGATAGACAGCACGAATTCACCCCTCCACTTT. This codes for CASRPIDSTNSPLHF.

This clone was picked up a small number of times. J is TRBJ2-7 and V is TRBV7-2; D may correspond to TRBD1 or TRBD2 (5 bases each). Germline CDR1 and CDR2: SGHTA and FQGNSA. The CDR3 runs to 14 residues. V was clipped by 5 bases and J by 2 bases, with 13 bases between them. DNA for the CDR3: TGTGCCAGCAGCATAAGGGACGGAGCCTACGAGCAGTACTTC. This encodes CASSIRDGAYEQYF.

The V and J genes are TRBV19 and TRBJ2-1; D is undetermined. This CDR3 contains 10 residues. Germline V lookup: CDR1 LNHDA, CDR2 SQIVND (reference sequence). The V end was cut by 8 bases, the J end by 11 bases, with 10 bases between. The CDR3 spells CASGTAQQFF. CDR3 DNA: TGTGCCAGTGGTACGGCCCAGCAGTTCTTC.

This chain connects TRBV7-2 to TRBJ2-5; D not resolved. Trimming took 2 bases from V and 2 from J, leaving 9 bases between them. The CDR3 spans 14 residues. Per the germline V gene, CDR1 is SGHTA and CDR2 is FQGNSA. CDR3 DNA: TGTGCCAGCAGCTTATCGGCTACTCAAGAGACCCAGTACTTC. As protein: CASSLSATQETQYF.

V is TRBV5-6 and J is TRBJ2-2; D ambiguous. The V and J ends lost 0 bases and 6 bases respectively, with 3 bases between them. Germline V gene sequence: CDR1 SGHDT, CDR2 YYEEEE. CDR3 length: 12 residues. Here the CDR3 reads CASSLVAGELFF. CDR3 sequence (DNA): TGTGCCAGCAGCTTGGTCGCCGGGGAGCTGTTTTTT.

This clone occurred many times. The chain links TRBV2 to TRBJ2-7; no clear D. Trimming took 7 bases from V and 3 from J, leaving 7 bases between them. Per germline, CDR1 SNHLY and CDR2 FYNNEI. The CDR3 consists of 11 residues. In DNA, the CDR3 is TGTGCCAGCAACCTTTACTACGAGCAGTACTTC. Protein: CASNLYYEQYF.

The V and J genes are TRBV7-9 and TRBJ2-1; D might be TRBD1 (5 bases). The CDR3 consists of 15 residues. Trimming cost V 1 base and J 4 bases, with 11 bases left between them. CDR1 is SEHNR and CDR2 is FQNEAQ in the germline V gene (reference sequence). Here the CDR3 reads CASSLGTGYYNEQFF. The DNA for the CDR3 is TGTGCCAGCAGCTTAGGAACAGGATATTACAATGAGCAGTTCTTC.

This sequence joins TRBV2 and TRBJ2-1; D call uncertain. CDR3 length equals 15 residues. With 2 bases removed from V and 0 bases from J, the gap between germline ends came to 8 bases. In germline, CDR1 is SNHLY, CDR2 FYNNEI. The CDR3 DNA follows: TGTGCCAGCAGTGAATTTGTGGGCTCCTACAATGAGCAGTTCTTC. This sequence encodes CASSEFVGSYNEQFF.

The V call is TRBV14, the J call TRBJ2-1, with TRBD1 matching over 7 bases. Germline V gene lookup returns CDR1 SGHDN and CDR2 FVKESK. There are 16 residues in the CDR3. Trimming removed 1 base from V and 12 bases from J; junction bases left unmatched: 15. This chain's CDR3 is CASSQAGRGTDAGQFF. The DNA of the CDR3 is TGTGCCAGCAGCCAAGCCGGAAGGGGGACAGACGCTGGGCAGTTCTTC.

The genes are TRBV10-3 and TRBJ1-2; maybe TRBD1 (5 bases). Germline V gene lookup returns CDR1 ENHRY and CDR2 SYGVKD. The CDR3 loop spans 14 amino acids. Between the trimmed V and J ends, which lost 10 bases and 6 bases, there was a span of 21 bases. CDR3: CATDSVFSLHGYTF. The CDR3 nucleotides read TGTGCCACCGACAGTGTGTTTTCCCTACATGGCTACACCTTC.

The chain is built from TRBV4-3 and TRBJ2-2; D gene uncertain. Deletions cut 1 base from V and 5 bases from J, with 8 bases between. Germline-derived CDR1 and CDR2 are LGHNA and YSLEER. This CDR3 region has 14 residues. CDR3 protein: CASSQVVLTGELFF. The CDR3, as DNA: TGCGCCAGCAGCCAAGTGGTCCTTACCGGGGAGCTGTTTTTT.

The J gene is TRBJ1-2, the V gene TRBV29-1; D gene unclear. Germline V gene lookup returns CDR1 SQVTM and CDR2 ANQGSEA. The V end lost 3 bases, the J end lost 7 bases, and 6 bases lay between the germline ends. The CDR3 spans 10 residues. The CDR3 DNA follows: TGCAGCGTTGAGAACCTTGGCTACACCTTC. Translating it yields CSVENLGYTF.

This chain joins TRBV30 and TRBJ2-1; D is unresolved. The germline gives CDR1 GTSNPN, CDR2 SVGIG (reference sequence). V lost 3 bases to trimming and J lost 9 bases, with 15 bases between them. This CDR3 comprises 13 residues. CDR3 DNA: TGTGCCTGGAGGCGATTTGGTCCCGTTGAGCAGTTCTTC. It is translated as CAWRRFGPVEQFF.

This clone came up once. The chain couples TRBV5-4 to TRBJ1-1, with D possibly being TRBD1 (6 bases). The V end lost 1 base, the J end lost 5 bases, and 6 bases lay between the germline ends. The germline V gene has CDR1 SGHNT and CDR2 YYREEE (reference sequence). The CDR3 runs to 12 residues. The CDR3 nucleotides read TGTGCCAGCAGCTTGAGGGGGACTGAAGCTTTCTTT. Translating gives CASSLRGTEAFF.

The V gene is TRBV28, the J gene TRBJ2-7, with 8 bases matching TRBD1. The V and J ends lost 6 bases and 5 bases, in that order; junction bases with no gene match: 9. The CDR3 extends over 14 amino acids. Germline-derived CDR1 and CDR2 are MDHEN and SYDVKM. CDR3 sequence (DNA): TGTGCCAGCAGAGAGGGACAGGAGGTCAACGAGCAGTACTTC. Protein: CASREGQEVNEQYF.

V is TRBV2 and J is TRBJ1-4; 8 positions match TRBD1. The CDR3 is 14 residues long. CDR1 and CDR2 from the germline V gene are SNHLY and FYNNEI. V lost 2 bases to trimming and J lost 6 bases; unmatched junction nucleotides: 2. CDR3 protein: CASSEQGADEKLFF. CDR3 bases: TGTGCCAGCAGTGAACAGGGGGCGGATGAAAAACTGTTTTTT.

The J gene is TRBJ2-7, the V gene TRBV20-1, with TRBD2 matching 8 bases. Per germline, CDR1 DFQATT and CDR2 SNEGSKA (reference sequence). After removal of 3 bases from V and 6 bases from J, the junction contained 7 bases not matched to a gene. The CDR3 contains 13 residues. The CDR3 nucleotides read TGCAGTGCTAGTCTTGCGGGAGGTGGCGAGCAGTACTTC. It yields the protein CSASLAGGGEQYF.

This chain joins TRBV12-5 and TRBJ2-2, with D perhaps matching TRBD2 (6 bases). Trimming removed 0 bases at V and 3 bases at J, with 14 bases between. Germline V gene lookup returns CDR1 LGHNT and CDR2 FRNRAP. CDR3 length: 17 residues. CDR3 sequence reads: CASGLVPNSGYTGELFF. CDR3 in DNA: TGTGCTAGTGGTTTGGTACCTAATAGCGGTTACACCGGGGAGCTGTTTTTT. The whole variable domain, remainder taken from reference TRBV12-5 and TRBJ2-2, is DARVTQTPRHKVTEMGQEVTMRCQPILGHNTVFWYRQTMMQGLELLAYFRNRAPLDDSGMPKDRFSAEMPDATLATLKIQPSEPRDSAVYFCASGLVPNSGYTGELFFGEGSRLTVL.

The chain carries TRBV25-1 and TRBJ1-1; D possibly corresponds to TRBD1 (5 bases). The V and J ends lost 5 bases and 2 bases respectively, with 12 bases between them. Germline V gene data show CDR1 as MGHDK and CDR2 as SYGVNS. The CDR3 length is 14 residues. CDR3 DNA: TGTGCCAGCAGTTTGGGCAGGGTTAACACTGAAGCTTTCTTT. Translating gives CASSLGRVNTEAFF.

The chain is built from TRBV5-1 and TRBJ2-1; D is unclear. Trimming removed 0 bases from V and 5 bases from J, with 6 bases in between. Germline-derived CDR1 and CDR2 are SGHRS and YFSETQ. The CDR3 loop spans 13 amino acids. As DNA, the CDR3 is TGCGCCAGCAGCTTGGCGTTCGACAATGAGCAGTTCTTC. This gives the protein CASSLAFDNEQFF.

The V and J genes are TRBV7-6 and TRBJ2-2; no reliable D call. V lost 2 bases to trimming and J lost 2 bases, with 3 bases between them. The CDR3 consists of 13 residues. Looked up from germline, CDR1 is SGHVS and CDR2 is FNYEAQ. DNA for the CDR3: TGTGCCAGCAGCTTAATAAACACCGGGGAGCTGTTTTTT. This codes for CASSLINTGELFF.

The J gene is TRBJ1-2, the V gene TRBV6-5; no reliable D call. Germline CDR1 and CDR2: MNHEY and SVGAGI. V was cut by 7 bases and J by 0 bases, with 6 bases left in between. The length of the CDR3 is 12 residues. The CDR3 coding sequence is TGTGCCAGCACCCAGACTAACTATGGCTACACCTTC. This encodes CASTQTNYGYTF.

V usage is TRBV20-1 and J usage is TRBJ2-1; no clear D gene. V was cut by 3 bases and J by 5 bases, with 11 bases left in between. Germline-derived CDR1 and CDR2 are DFQATT and SNEGSKA (reference sequence). The CDR3 is 13 residues long. CDR3 nucleotide sequence: TGCAGTGCTAGTTTGGGCGAAAACAATGAGCAGTTCTTC. It yields the protein CSASLGENNEQFF.

Regarding this clone: The same CDR3 also results from other DNA sequences found in this sample. The chain uses TRBV5-1 and TRBJ1-2, with D tentatively TRBD1 (5 bases). V lost 3 bases and J lost 1, with 7 bases in between. The germline V gene has CDR1 SGHRS and CDR2 YFSETQ. This CDR3 has 13 amino acids. CDR3 protein: CASSSQGNYGYTF. The CDR3 coding sequence is TGCGCCAGCAGCTCGCAGGGTAACTATGGCTACACCTTC.